This TCR beta chain was sequenced in a study of beta chain features in type 1 diabetes. Overall study results and limits: Any HLA type influence on TCRB rearrangement was left unresolved here.

A remark on this clone: Its cognate antigen is unknown.

Investigators reverse transcribed all isolated RNA, so they sequenced expressed TCRB transcripts. Method: immunoSEQ multiplex PCR; TCRdb's copy keeps in-frame clones and lacks some. The sample holds roughly 250,000 clones, roughly 70% seen once. The CDR3 totals 13 residues. Germline V CDR1 and CDR2: SGHRS, YFSETQ. V lost 1 base, J lost 4 bases, and 8 bases lay in between. The receptor comes from a young man in good health. The rearrangement uses TRBV5-1 and TRBJ2-5; D possibly corresponds to TRBD1 (5 bases). Sequenced: naive CD4+ T cells from blood. CDR3 protein: CASSLWTRETQYF. The CDR3, as DNA: TGCGCCAGCAGCTTGTGGACAAGAGAGACCCAGTACTTC.